These T cell receptor beta chains were read from a single sample in a study of OX40 agonist ivuxolimab in advanced cancers. The repertoire was sequenced with immunoSEQ multiplex PCR; TCRdb's copy has only in-frame clones and lacks some. The sample has approximately 33,000 clones, approximately 91% seen once. The specimen was CD4+ or CD8+ T cells sorted from blood, collected in a trial of the OX40 agonist ivuxolimab. All receptors derive from an adult with an advanced solid tumor such as melanoma, head and neck, liver or kidney cancer. Both conserved end residues are part of each CDR3. A D gene is named only where the DNA matches it firmly. Not every row has a clone size; where given, it reads once, few, many or a size class.

cdr3_aa: CASSQDEGTGSGYTF
cdr3_nt: TGTGCCAGCAGCCAAGATGAGGGGACAGGGTCCGGCTACACCTTC
v_call: TRBV4-2
clone_size: .
d_call: TRBD1
j_call: TRBJ1-2

cdr3_aa: CASSQDAGGRYNEQFF
cdr3_nt: TGTGCCAGCAGCCAAGATGCTGGCGGGAGGTACAATGAGCAGTTCTTC
v_call: TRBV4-2
clone_size: .
d_call: TRBD2
j_call: TRBJ2-1

cdr3_aa: CASSVSGPSEQFF
cdr3_nt: TGTGCCAGCAGCGTTAGCGGCCCCAGTGAGCAGTTCTTC
v_call: TRBV9
clone_size: .
d_call: .
j_call: TRBJ2-1

cdr3_aa: CASSSHPDRPETQYF
cdr3_nt: TGTGCCAGCAGTTCTCATCCGGACAGGCCTGAGACCCAGTACTTC
v_call: TRBV28
clone_size: once
d_call: TRBD1
j_call: TRBJ2-5

cdr3_aa: CASSVGGEAMNTEAFF
cdr3_nt: TGTGCCAGCAGCGTAGGAGGTGAGGCCATGAACACTGAAGCTTTCTTT
v_call: TRBV9
clone_size: .
d_call: .
j_call: TRBJ1-1

cdr3_aa: CASSLLEAYEQYF
cdr3_nt: TGTGCCAGCAGCTTGCTAGAAGCCTACGAGCAGTACTTC
v_call: TRBV7-8
clone_size: .
d_call: .
j_call: TRBJ2-7

cdr3_aa: CASSLYSKSPAYEQYF
cdr3_nt: TGTGCCAGCAGCTTATATTCCAAGTCCCCAGCCTACGAGCAGTACTTC
v_call: TRBV7-3
clone_size: once
d_call: .
j_call: TRBJ2-7

cdr3_aa: CALLLAGTSFDYEQYF
cdr3_nt: TGTGCCCTCCTCCTCGCCGGCACCTCCTTTGACTACGAGCAGTACTTC
v_call: TRBV10-3
clone_size: .
d_call: .
j_call: TRBJ2-7

cdr3_aa: CASSLASGENTDTQYF
cdr3_nt: TGTGCCAGCAGTTTGGCTAGCGGGGAGAACACAGATACGCAGTATTTT
v_call: TRBV11-2
clone_size: .
d_call: TRBD2
j_call: TRBJ2-3

cdr3_aa: CATSLREVDIQYF
cdr3_nt: TGTGCCACCAGTCTCAGAGAGGTTGACATTCAGTACTTC
v_call: TRBV15
clone_size: .
d_call: .
j_call: TRBJ2-4

cdr3_aa: CASSQTGQRDGYTF
cdr3_nt: TGCGCCAGCAGTCAAACGGGACAGCGCGATGGCTACACCTTC
v_call: TRBV4-3
clone_size: .
d_call: TRBD1
j_call: TRBJ1-2

cdr3_aa: CASSSKAGQETQYF
cdr3_nt: TGTGCCAGCAGTTCCAAAGCGGGGCAAGAGACCCAGTACTTC
v_call: TRBV27
clone_size: .
d_call: TRBD2
j_call: TRBJ2-5

cdr3_aa: CASSLASGEGYEQYF
cdr3_nt: TGCGCCAGCAGCTTGGCCTCGGGAGAGGGCTACGAGCAGTACTTC
v_call: TRBV5-1
clone_size: .
d_call: .
j_call: TRBJ2-7

cdr3_aa: CASSDGVEETQYF
cdr3_nt: TGTGCCAGCAGTGACGGTGTAGAAGAGACCCAGTACTTC
v_call: TRBV25-1
clone_size: .
d_call: .
j_call: TRBJ2-5

cdr3_aa: CASSQEQPATYEQYF
cdr3_nt: TGTGCCAGCAGCCAAGAGCAGCCCGCTACCTACGAGCAGTACTTC
v_call: TRBV4-2
clone_size: few
d_call: .
j_call: TRBJ2-7

cdr3_aa: CASSSPGTSAKNEQFF
cdr3_nt: TGTGCCAGCAGCTCTCCCGGGACTAGCGCGAAGAATGAGCAGTTCTTC
v_call: TRBV4-2
clone_size: .
d_call: TRBD2
j_call: TRBJ2-1

cdr3_aa: CASSLDPGGEQYF
cdr3_nt: TGTGCCAGCAGCTTAGACCCGGGAGGCGAGCAGTACTTC
v_call: TRBV7-3
clone_size: .
d_call: TRBD2
j_call: TRBJ2-7

cdr3_aa: CASSPSGSGYEQYF
cdr3_nt: TGTGCCAGCAGCCCGAGCGGGAGTGGCTACGAGCAGTACTTC
v_call: TRBV13
clone_size: .
d_call: TRBD2
j_call: TRBJ2-7

cdr3_aa: CASSELLENTEAFF
cdr3_nt: TGTGCCAGCAGTGAACTCCTTGAGAACACTGAAGCTTTCTTT
v_call: TRBV6-1
clone_size: .
d_call: .
j_call: TRBJ1-1

cdr3_aa: CASSEVNTGELFF
cdr3_nt: TGTGCCAGCAGCGAGGTGAACACCGGGGAGCTGTTTTTT
v_call: TRBV7-9
clone_size: .
d_call: .
j_call: TRBJ2-2

cdr3_aa: CASRPGVAYNEQFF
cdr3_nt: TGTGCCAGCAGGCCCGGCGTCGCCTACAATGAGCAGTTCTTC
v_call: TRBV27
clone_size: .
d_call: .
j_call: TRBJ2-1

cdr3_aa: CASSSASYEQYF
cdr3_nt: TGTGCCAGCAGCTCCGCATCCTACGAGCAGTACTTC
v_call: TRBV11-2
clone_size: .
d_call: .
j_call: TRBJ2-7

cdr3_aa: CASSPRGRPYGYTF
cdr3_nt: TGTGCCAGCAGCCCCCGGGGACGCCCCTATGGCTACACCTTC
v_call: TRBV7-9
clone_size: .
d_call: .
j_call: TRBJ1-2

cdr3_aa: CASSSPRRTNQPQHF
cdr3_nt: TGTGCCAGCAGCTCCCCTCGGCGGACGAATCAGCCCCAGCATTTT
v_call: TRBV7-2
clone_size: .
d_call: .
j_call: TRBJ1-5

cdr3_aa: CASSLGGGLHGELFF
cdr3_nt: TGTGCCAGCAGCTTAGGGGGAGGGCTGCACGGGGAGCTGTTTTTT
v_call: TRBV5-5
clone_size: .
d_call: .
j_call: TRBJ2-2

cdr3_aa: CASSKDGTNYGYTF
cdr3_nt: TGTGCCAGCAGCAAGGACGGAACTAACTATGGCTACACCTTC
v_call: TRBV21-1
clone_size: .
d_call: .
j_call: TRBJ1-2

cdr3_aa: CASSQGVAWHTEAFF
cdr3_nt: TGCGCCAGCAGCCAAGGTGTAGCGTGGCACACTGAAGCTTTCTTT
v_call: TRBV4-3
clone_size: .
d_call: .
j_call: TRBJ1-1

cdr3_aa: CASSVDSGGTGNTIYF
cdr3_nt: TGTGCCAGCAGCGTAGACTCAGGAGGAACTGGAAACACCATATATTTT
v_call: TRBV9
clone_size: .
d_call: .
j_call: TRBJ1-3

cdr3_aa: CASSLGTGYEQYF
cdr3_nt: TGTGCCAGCAGTCTGGGGACAGGCTACGAGCAGTACTTC
v_call: TRBV27
clone_size: .
d_call: TRBD1
j_call: TRBJ2-7

cdr3_aa: CASSRYGTLYEQYF
cdr3_nt: TGTGCCAGCAGCAGATACGGGACACTCTACGAGCAGTACTTC
v_call: TRBV5-7
clone_size: .
d_call: .
j_call: TRBJ2-7

cdr3_aa: CATSSNWRGANTIYF
cdr3_nt: TGTGCCACCAGCAGCAACTGGAGGGGAGCAAACACCATATATTTT
v_call: TRBV15
clone_size: .
d_call: .
j_call: TRBJ1-3

cdr3_aa: CASSYSPDGPYGYTF
cdr3_nt: TGTGCCAGCAGTTACTCCCCGGACGGCCCCTATGGCTACACCTTC
v_call: TRBV6-5
clone_size: .
d_call: .
j_call: TRBJ1-2

cdr3_aa: CRGGTKPSNQPQHF
cdr3_nt: TGTAGGGGGGGGACGAAACCTAGCAATCAGCCCCAGCATTTT
v_call: TRBV30
clone_size: .
d_call: .
j_call: TRBJ1-5

cdr3_aa: CASRRDYEQYF
cdr3_nt: TGCGCCAGTCGCCGGGACTACGAGCAGTACTTC
v_call: TRBV5-1
clone_size: .
d_call: .
j_call: TRBJ2-7

cdr3_aa: CASGTLDREETQYF
cdr3_nt: TGTGCCAGCGGTACCCTGGACAGGGAAGAGACCCAGTACTTC
v_call: TRBV27
clone_size: .
d_call: TRBD1
j_call: TRBJ2-5

cdr3_aa: CASSREARVDGGYTF
cdr3_nt: TGTGCCAGCAGCCGCGAAGCCAGGGTAGATGGTGGCTACACCTTC
v_call: TRBV7-8
clone_size: .
d_call: .
j_call: TRBJ1-2

cdr3_aa: CASSALDRTNSYEQYF
cdr3_nt: TGTGCCAGCAGTGCCCTCGATAGGACAAACTCCTACGAGCAGTACTTC
v_call: TRBV6-1
clone_size: .
d_call: .
j_call: TRBJ2-7

cdr3_aa: CAWSGVRELNTEAFF
cdr3_nt: TGTGCCTGGAGCGGAGTCAGGGAATTGAACACTGAAGCTTTCTTT
v_call: TRBV30
clone_size: once
d_call: .
j_call: TRBJ1-1

cdr3_aa: CAISPEGRSYEQYF
cdr3_nt: TGTGCTATAAGTCCCGAGGGCAGGTCCTACGAGCAGTACTTC
v_call: TRBV28
clone_size: .
d_call: .
j_call: TRBJ2-7

cdr3_aa: CASSLTGVPGQTQYF
cdr3_nt: TGTGCTAGCAGCTTAACCGGGGTCCCGGGTCAGACCCAGTACTTC
v_call: TRBV7-7
clone_size: .
d_call: .
j_call: TRBJ2-5

cdr3_aa: CASSQGVSPGDTQYF
cdr3_nt: TGCGCCAGCAGCCAAGGAGTATCCCCAGGGGATACGCAGTATTTT
v_call: TRBV4-1
clone_size: .
d_call: .
j_call: TRBJ2-3

cdr3_aa: CASSPRDNTYEQYF
cdr3_nt: TGCGCCAGCAGCCCCCGGGACAACACCTACGAGCAGTACTTC
v_call: TRBV4-1
clone_size: .
d_call: .
j_call: TRBJ2-7

cdr3_aa: CASSFRNNGYTF
cdr3_nt: TGTGCCAGCAGCTTCAGGAATAATGGCTACACCTTC
v_call: TRBV11-2
clone_size: few
d_call: .
j_call: TRBJ1-2

cdr3_aa: CASSLYSPGQLGYEQYF
cdr3_nt: TGCGCCAGCAGCTTGTATTCTCCGGGACAGTTGGGCTACGAGCAGTACTTC
v_call: TRBV5-1
clone_size: .
d_call: TRBD1
j_call: TRBJ2-7

cdr3_aa: CASSKGSGGYNEQFF
cdr3_nt: TGTGCCAGTAGTAAAGGTAGCGGGGGCTACAATGAGCAGTTCTTC
v_call: TRBV19
clone_size: .
d_call: TRBD2
j_call: TRBJ2-1

cdr3_aa: CASSQPTGELFF
cdr3_nt: TGTGCCAGCAGCCAACCAACCGGGGAGCTGTTTTTT
v_call: TRBV9
clone_size: .
d_call: .
j_call: TRBJ2-2

cdr3_aa: CASSPRTGGGAQHF
cdr3_nt: TGTGCCAGCAGCCCTAGGACAGGAGGGGGGGCCCAGCATTTT
v_call: TRBV28
clone_size: .
d_call: TRBD1
j_call: TRBJ1-5

cdr3_aa: CASSSAVYEQYF
cdr3_nt: TGTGCCAGCAGCTCTGCTGTCTACGAGCAGTACTTC
v_call: TRBV7-9
clone_size: .
d_call: .
j_call: TRBJ2-7

cdr3_aa: CASTDPIPQGETQYF
cdr3_nt: TGTGCCAGCACAGACCCGATACCTCAGGGGGAGACCCAGTACTTC
v_call: TRBV28
clone_size: .
d_call: .
j_call: TRBJ2-5

cdr3_aa: CASSLGQGARTGELFF
cdr3_nt: TGTGCCAGCAGCTTAGGACAGGGGGCGCGCACCGGGGAGCTGTTTTTT
v_call: TRBV7-9
clone_size: .
d_call: TRBD1
j_call: TRBJ2-2

cdr3_aa: CAWRDRGNTEAFF
cdr3_nt: TGTGCCTGGAGGGACAGGGGGAACACTGAAGCTTTCTTT
v_call: TRBV30
clone_size: .
d_call: TRBD1
j_call: TRBJ1-1

cdr3_aa: CASSIGTGFDEQYF
cdr3_nt: TGCGCCAGCAGCATCGGGACAGGGTTCGACGAGCAGTACTTC
v_call: TRBV4-3
clone_size: once
d_call: TRBD1
j_call: TRBJ2-7

cdr3_aa: CAWSPGSYSNQPQHF
cdr3_nt: TGTGCCTGGAGTCCGGGGAGTTATAGCAATCAGCCCCAGCATTTT
v_call: TRBV30
clone_size: .
d_call: .
j_call: TRBJ1-5